Listed here are 6 T cell receptor beta chains from one sample, sequenced in a study of blood T cell repertoires in COVID-19. The repertoire was sequenced with immunoSEQ multiplex PCR; TCRdb's copy has only in-frame clones and lacks some. This repertoire shows fewer than 400,000 clones, nearly 90% found once; its top ten account for around 1.7%. What was sequenced was PBMCs or T cells enriched from blood (not recorded which). These TCRs come from a woman aged 30 to 39 who had recovered from COVID-19.

V is TRBV29-1 and J is TRBJ1-4; 7 bases agree with TRBD1. The CDR3 totals 13 residues. With 7 bases clipped from V and 4 bases from J, the junction kept 6 bases outside the gene matches. Germline CDR1 SQVTM, CDR2 ANQGSEA. CDR3 in DNA: TGCAGCGCCCGGGACAGATATAATGAAAAACTGTTTTTT. Protein product: CSARDRYNEKLFF.

This chain uses TRBV7-9 with TRBJ2-1, with 9 bases fitting TRBD2. V shed 4 bases, J shed 1 base, and the junction held 14 bases outside the gene matches. Per the germline V gene, CDR1 is SEHNR and CDR2 is FQNEAQ (reference sequence). The CDR3 runs 19 residues. The CDR3 nucleotides read TGTGCCAGCAGCTCGACTAGCGGAACGCACCCCAGTTCCTACAATGAGCAGTTCTTC. This encodes CASSSTSGTHPSSYNEQFF.

The V call is TRBV5-1, the J call TRBJ2-2; 9 nucleotides line up with TRBD1. The V segment lost 1 base and the J segment 4 bases; nucleotides outside the gene matches: 8. The CDR3 covers 17 residues. Germline lookup yields CDR1 SGHRS and CDR2 YFSETQ. In DNA form, the CDR3 reads TGCGCCAGCAGCTTGCCCGTACAGGGGGCGATCACCGGGGAGCTGTTTTTT. It yields the protein CASSLPVQGAITGELFF.

The chain employs TRBV20-1 and TRBJ2-1; D not resolved. CDR3 size: 10 residues. Germline-derived CDR1 and CDR2 are DFQATT and SNEGSKA (reference sequence). The V end lost 3 bases, the J end lost 10 bases, and 7 bases lay between the germline ends. CDR3 sequence (DNA): TGCAGTGCTAGTTTCGGGGAGCAGTTCTTC. This translates into CSASFGEQFF.

The chain has TRBV27 and TRBJ2-4; TRBD2 might be the D (7 bases). CDR3 length equals 14 residues. Germline V CDR1 and CDR2: MNHEY, SMNVEV (reference sequence). Between the trimmed V and J ends, which lost 3 bases and 14 bases, there was a span of 20 bases. The CDR3 DNA follows: TGTGCCAGCAGTTTCTGGGGGGGGCGGTTTAAGGAGTACTTC. It translates to CASSFWGGRFKEYF.

The chain couples TRBV13 to TRBJ2-7; weak D call: TRBD1 (5 bases). Germline V gives CDR1 PRHDT, CDR2 FYEKMQ (reference sequence). Trimming took 5 bases from V and 3 from J, leaving 17 bases between them. The CDR3 extends over 15 amino acids. The CDR3 coding sequence is TGTGCCAGCAGCCCCTCCCGAGTTCAGGGCTACGAGCAGTACTTC. Translating it yields CASSPSRVQGYEQYF.